This TCR beta chain emerged from a study of spatial heterogeneity in lung cancer. As for the study in general: Detected sequences consistently included more beta-chain ones than alpha-chain ones. Raw sequencing reads included, on average, more than eight appearances of each unique TCR and UMI combination.

Each CDR3 protein gets one entry after TCRdb re-called the 5' RACE reads with MiXCR. The sample holds fewer than 5,000 distinct CDR3 sequences; around 22% are singletons and the top ten take approximately 25%. This CDR3 has 19 residues. Germline trimming cut 3 bases from V and 0 bases from J; bases unmatched to any gene: 10. Germline V gene sequence: CDR1 MGHRA, CDR2 YSYEKL. This sample's time point: sample taken at primary tumor resection. Whole RNA, which was extracted from tumor, nontumor lung tissue or frozen PBMC, was sequenced without any cell sorting. In the case of this clonotype: A library prepared for alpha chains yielded this beta chain as an off-target read; its size is of little meaning.

The V call is TRBV4-1, the J call TRBJ2-1, with 11 bases identical to TRBD2. This sample comprised PBMCs, obtained at surgery. The clonotype comes from a female donor with early-stage non-small cell lung cancer. Here the CDR3 DNA reads TGCGCCAGCAGCCACGGGACTAGCGGATTTGGGAGCTCCTACAATGAGCAGTTCTTC. Translation: CASSHGTSGFGSSYNEQFF.